Sequencing of this T cell receptor beta chain was carried out in a study of cytomegalovirus exposure and HLA in healthy donors (dated by TCRdb to 2016 to 2017). Regarding the complete study: The 550 to 750 repertoires of the first cohort and the approximately 110 validation repertoires were produced on the same platform, according to a later analysis. Besides the first cohort of around 670 subjects, a separate validation cohort made up of 90 to 150 different subjects was used. The study aimed to test whether signatures of past pathogen exposure could be identified by cataloging public T cell receptors. To predict cytomegalovirus infection status, the study combined high-throughput TCR immunosequencing, statistical association of individual TCRs with disease status, and machine learning. General study outcomes and caveats: A later analysis found that TCRs clustered in the first cohort also tended to co-occur in the roughly 120 validation repertoires, with 90% to 95% of cluster scores above 0. In vitro tests confirmed that a few of the cytomegalovirus-associated TCR beta chains recognize cytomegalovirus antigens. A later analysis lacked HLA typing for the validation cohort, so it scored co-occurrence in that cohort across all 110 or so repertoires. Cytomegalovirus status was reported to be diagnosed by the classifier with high specificity and sensitivity in both the original and validation cohorts. The study gave a list of under 200 TCR beta chains associated with cytomegalovirus. Most TCR sequences were observed very rarely across donors, whereas some public TCRs were present in many individuals. The authors suggested that the approach could potentially be extended to other disease states and immunological phenotypes.

The germline V gene gives CDR1 as SQVTM and CDR2 as ANQGSEA. CDR3 length: 12 amino acids, cysteine to phenylalanine. CDR3 DNA only is kept here, 36 bases in frame from base 1. After removal of 5 bases from V and 9 bases from J, the junction retains 7 bases not matched to a gene. The library relied on the immunoSEQ multiplex PCR assay. In the source study's methods: A statistical classification framework was built for diagnosing cytomegalovirus status from the catalog of TCR beta chain sequences. TCRdb took this table from immuneACCESS and kept in-frame rearrangements with V and J called. Such tables lack part of the clones; where checked against another copy, unresolved V genes explain under half of the gap, and the rest is unexplained. Clone size and the V and J calls come from that table; the DNA yielded D and trimming. This sample is represented by about 240,000 clones; 75% to 90% of them were singletons. The top ten constitute 0.95% to 1.5% of the sample.

Concerning this clone itself: Its antigen has not been determined. Per-base quality was not reported, and no clone a single base away is much larger than it.

The donors belonged to the validation cohort of 90 to 150 subjects, which was separate from the roughly 700-subject first cohort. This clonotype originated in a woman aged 25 to 45 in good health and CMV-seropositive. The receptor chain draws on TRBV29-1 and TRBJ2-1; 7 bases in the junction line up with TRBD2. Sequencing input: PBMCs. The DNA is as follows: TGCAGCGTTTCAGGACTAGTGCTTGAGCAGTTCTTC. Protein translation: CSVSGLVLEQFF.